One and the same sample provided the 21 T cell receptor beta chains below, sequenced in a study of radiation and T cells in renal cell carcinoma. Sequencing was performed with immunoSEQ multiplex PCR; in TCRdb, only in-frame clones are kept and a portion is missing. The table has roughly 58,000 clones, 65% to 80% seen once. Time point given: blood 4 weeks post-SBRT, at nephrectomy. Treatment noted: 15 Gy SBRT to primary tumor, nephrectomy 4 weeks later. Material: blood, obtained from a patient whose treatment included radiotherapy and nephrectomy. The receptors derive from a man aged 55 to 70 with renal cell carcinoma.

V and J are TRBV6-6 and TRBJ1-5, with TRBD1 as a possible D gene (5 bases). The CDR3 length is 14 residues. V lost 7 bases, J lost 1 base, and 11 bases lay in between. Germline CDR1 MNHNY, CDR2 SVGAGI (reference sequence). In nucleotides, the CDR3 is TGTGCCAGCACCCTGGGGGGGAGCAATCAGCCCCAGCATTTT. Its protein product is CASTLGGSNQPQHF.

The J gene is TRBJ2-7, the V gene TRBV18; D call uncertain. In germline, CDR1 is KGHSH, CDR2 LQKENI. CDR3 length: 15 amino acids. Trimming removed 1 base at V and 5 bases at J, with 15 bases between. The CDR3 protein is CASSPREGHGNEQYV. CDR3 DNA sequence: TGTGCCAGCTCACCACGGGAAGGGCACGGAAACGAGCAGTACGTC.

The CDR3 DNA follows: TGCGCCAGCAGCTTGGAAGGTCCTCAATCCTATGGCTACACCTTC. Amino acid sequence: CASSLEGPQSYGYTF. The rearrangement joins TRBV5-1 to TRBJ1-2; no clear D. The CDR3 consists of 15 residues. V was shortened by 0 bases and J by 4 bases, with 13 bases between the two germline ends. Germline CDR1 SGHRS, CDR2 YFSETQ.

This sequence joins TRBV7-2 and TRBJ2-7, with D possibly being TRBD2 (5 bases). CDR1 is SGHTA and CDR2 is FQGNSA in the germline V gene. The CDR3 totals 14 residues. With 2 bases removed from V and 2 bases from J, the gap between germline ends came to 10 bases. CDR3 protein: CASSLLALTYEQYF. The CDR3 DNA is TGTGCCAGCAGCTTACTAGCACTTACCTACGAGCAGTACTTC.

The CDR3 region is CASSLDWGNEQFF. The CDR3 DNA reads TGTGCCAGCAGCTTAGATTGGGGGAATGAGCAGTTCTTC. The chain recombines TRBV7-2 with TRBJ2-1; TRBD1 or TRBD2 may be the D gene (5 bases each). Trimming stripped 1 base from V and 7 bases from J, with 8 bases between. The CDR3 is made up of 13 amino acids. Germline CDR1 SGHTA, CDR2 FQGNSA.

Only a few counts were recorded for this clone. The chain recombines TRBV27 with TRBJ2-7; tentatively, D is TRBD2 (5 bases). Germline CDR1 and CDR2: MNHEY and SMNVEV (reference sequence). The CDR3 consists of 12 residues. The V end lost 5 bases, the J end lost 3 bases, and 8 bases lay between the germline ends. CDR3 protein: CASSPGIYEQYF. The CDR3 DNA is TGTGCCAGCAGTCCCGGGATCTACGAGCAGTACTTC.

CDR3 loop: CASSVGAERTDTQYF. In nucleotides, the CDR3 is TGTGCCAGCAGCGTAGGGGCAGAGCGTACAGATACGCAGTATTTT. The rearrangement uses TRBV9 and TRBJ2-3; D ambiguous. V lost 0 bases, J lost 3 bases, and 11 bases lay in between. This CDR3 contains 15 residues. Per the germline V gene, CDR1 is SGDLS and CDR2 is YYNGEE.

V is TRBV6-5 and J is TRBJ2-5; D is ambiguous. The J call may be wrong; the DNA end is better matched by TRBJ2-7. This CDR3 has 14 residues. Germline V gives CDR1 MNHEY, CDR2 SVGAGI. The CDR3 spells CASSYSAGPYEQYF. The CDR3, as DNA: TGTGCCAGCAGTTACTCGGCCGGTCCCTACGAGCAGTACTTC.

This clone turned up a few times. The chain employs TRBV10-3 and TRBJ1-1; perhaps TRBD1 as D (5 bases). CDR3 size: 16 residues. Trimming removed 6 bases from V and 0 bases from J, with 17 bases in between. CDR1 is ENHRY and CDR2 is SYGVKD in the germline V gene. CDR3 bases: TGTGCCATCAGCGATACCGGAGGACACTTGAACACTGAAGCTTTCTTT. This sequence encodes CAISDTGGHLNTEAFF.

This clone occurred a few times. The J gene is TRBJ1-1, the V gene TRBV27, with D tentatively TRBD1 (5 bases). The germline gives CDR1 MNHEY, CDR2 SMNVEV (reference sequence). V was shortened by 6 bases and J by 3 bases, with 11 bases between the two germline ends. This CDR3 is built from 13 residues. The CDR3 reads CASSLRDYTEAFF. The CDR3 region has the DNA TGTGCCAGCAGCCTAAGGGACTACACTGAAGCTTTCTTT.

J is TRBJ2-1 and V is TRBV2, with D perhaps TRBD1 or TRBD2 (5 bases each). CDR3 size: 16 residues. V lost 1 base, J lost 0 bases, and 10 bases lay in between. Germline V gene data show CDR1 as SNHLY and CDR2 as FYNNEI. CDR3 in amino acids: CASSEGSGSSYNEQFF. The CDR3 coding sequence is TGTGCCAGCAGTGAAGGGTCAGGGAGCTCCTACAATGAGCAGTTCTTC.

The chain links TRBV2 to TRBJ2-7; TRBD1 agrees at 7 bases. Germline V gene lookup returns CDR1 SNHLY and CDR2 FYNNEI. Trimming cost V 5 bases and J 4 bases; bases outside gene matches: 5. This CDR3 comprises 13 residues. CDR3 in DNA: TGTGCCAGCAGTCCGGGACAGAGTTACGAGCAGTACTTC. This translates into CASSPGQSYEQYF.

This clone has just one count. The J gene is TRBJ1-3, the V gene TRBV4-1; D gene ambiguous. Germline loops: CDR1 MGHRA, CDR2 YSYEKL. Trimming removed 1 base from V and 0 bases from J, with 10 bases in between. The CDR3 sequence is 16 residues long. The CDR3 reads CASSQGDGDSGNTIYF. In nucleotides, the CDR3 is TGCGCCAGCAGCCAAGGAGACGGTGACTCTGGAAACACCATATATTTT.

As DNA, the CDR3 is TGTGCCAGCAGCTCACAGGCCATCGAAGCTTTCTTT. Amino acid sequence: CASSSQAIEAFF. The rearrangement joins TRBV7-9 to TRBJ1-1; tentative D call: TRBD1 (5 bases). Germline V CDR1 and CDR2: SEHNR, FQNEAQ (reference sequence). CDR3 length equals 12 residues. The V gene lost 4 bases and the J gene lost 8 bases, with 11 bases spanning the gap.

The V and J genes are TRBV4-2 and TRBJ2-1; 13 bases are a match to TRBD2. From germline, CDR1 is LGHNA and CDR2 YNFKEQ. V trimming: 6 bases; J trimming: 8 bases; junction bases outside the gene matches: 13. This CDR3 has 17 amino acids. CDR3 DNA sequence: TGTGCCAGCAGTGGAGGAGGACTAGCGGGAGAGATGGATGAGCAGTTCTTC. Translated: CASSGGGLAGEMDEQFF.

The CDR3 nucleotides read TGTGCCACCAGCAGAGGACTAGCAGGGGAGACCCAGTACTTC. Residues: CATSRGLAGETQYF. V is TRBV15 and J is TRBJ2-5, with 7 bases aligning to TRBD2. CDR1 is LNHNV and CDR2 is YYDKDF in the germline V gene (reference sequence). J lost 5 bases, V lost 1 base, and 4 bases had no gene match. CDR3 length: 14 amino acids. Together with reference TRBV15 and TRBJ2-5, the CDR3 gives the full variable domain: DAMVIQNPRYQVTQFGKPVTLSCSQTLNHNVMYWYQQKSSQAPKLLFHYYDKDFNNEADTPDNFQSRRPNTSFCFLDIRSPGLGDTAMYLCATSRGLAGETQYFGPGTRLLVL.

This clone appeared once. The CDR3: CASSLELASGKTQYF. The DNA of the CDR3 is TGTGCCAGCAGCTTAGAACTAGCGAGTGGGAAGACCCAGTACTTC. This chain joins TRBV7-2 and TRBJ2-5, with TRBD2 matching 7 bases. This CDR3 is built from 15 residues. After removal of 1 base from V and 6 bases from J, the junction contained 8 bases not matched to a gene. CDR1 is SGHTA and CDR2 is FQGNSA in the germline V gene.

V usage is TRBV18 and J usage is TRBJ1-5; 8 bases are a match to TRBD1. Germline V gives CDR1 KGHSH, CDR2 LQKENI. This CDR3 is 15 amino acids long. J lost 2 bases, V lost 3 bases, and 3 bases had no gene match. CDR3: CASSPTGDGNQPQHF. CDR3 sequence (DNA): TGTGCCAGCTCACCGACAGGGGACGGCAATCAGCCCCAGCATTTT.

V gene TRBV18 combines with J gene TRBJ1-5, with TRBD1 as a possible D gene (6 bases). Trimming took 3 bases from V and 2 from J, leaving 17 bases between them. The CDR3 consists of 17 residues. Germline V gene sequence: CDR1 KGHSH, CDR2 LQKENI. CDR3 protein: CASSPRPGGPGNQPQHF. As DNA, the CDR3 is TGTGCCAGCTCACCGAGACCTGGGGGGCCTGGCAATCAGCCCCAGCATTTT.

The gene calls are TRBV18 and TRBJ1-5; D remains ambiguous. The germline gives CDR1 KGHSH, CDR2 LQKENI. This CDR3 has 13 amino acids. V was clipped by 4 bases and J by 8 bases, with 12 bases between them. CDR3 region: CASSRAALEPQHF. The CDR3 DNA reads as TGTGCCAGCTCACGGGCAGCCCTGGAGCCCCAGCATTTT.

This chain uses TRBV2 with TRBJ1-5; D unclear. The CDR3 is 13 residues long. V was trimmed by 6 bases and J by 4 bases, leaving 10 bases between them. Germline-derived CDR1 and CDR2 are SNHLY and FYNNEI. The CDR3 protein is CASRGIVNQPQHF. In DNA, the CDR3 is TGTGCCAGCAGGGGGATTGTTAATCAGCCCCAGCATTTT.